Following are 6 T cell receptor beta chains from one sample sequenced in a study of control samples from healthy donors and cancer patients. Assay used: immunoSEQ multiplex PCR; TCRdb lists only in-frame clones, some missing. There are about 120,000 clones in the sample; more than 85% occur only once, and approximately 2.5% lies in the top ten. Sequences were obtained from blood. Receptor source: a man aged 30-40 years in good health.

This chain links TRBV7-9 with TRBJ2-3, with 11 bases matching TRBD2. From germline, CDR1 is SEHNR and CDR2 FQNEAQ (reference sequence). Trimming removed 5 bases from V and 1 base from J; junction bases left unmatched: 2. The CDR3 is 15 residues long. CDR3 in DNA: TGTGCCAGCAGCAAGACTAGCGGGGGCACAGATACGCAGTATTTT. It specifies CASSKTSGGTDTQYF.

The chain links TRBV3-1 (or the pseudogene TRBV3-2) to TRBJ2-3; D unclear. The CDR3 extends over 14 amino acids. The germline CDR1 and CDR2 sequences are LGHDT and YNNKEL (reference sequence). Deletions cut 0 bases from V and 1 base from J, with 5 bases between. CDR3 nucleotides: TGTGCCAGCAGCCAAGACGGTGGCACAGATACGCAGTATTTT. This sequence encodes CASSQDGGTDTQYF.

This chain connects TRBV3-1 (or the pseudogene TRBV3-2) to TRBJ2-1, with 14 nucleotides matching TRBD2. With V trimmed by 4 bases and J by 15 bases, 8 bases remained unmatched. The CDR3 length is 14 residues. CDR1 and CDR2 (germline): LGHDT, YNNKEL (reference sequence). The CDR3 reads CASSLTSGGAEVFF. The DNA of the CDR3 is TGTGCCAGCAGCCTGACTAGCGGGGGGGCGGAGGTGTTCTTC.

The chain recombines TRBV5-1 with TRBJ2-7, with D possibly being TRBD2 (5 bases). V was pared by 1 base and J by 4 bases, with 9 bases between. The CDR3 extends over 13 amino acids. Germline CDR1 SGHRS, CDR2 YFSETQ. The DNA of the CDR3 is TGCGCCAGCAGCTTGAAGCGGTTTTACGAGCAGTACTTC. Translated: CASSLKRFYEQYF.

The chain recombines TRBV30 with TRBJ1-3; D unresolved. Germline V CDR1 and CDR2: GTSNPN, SVGIG (reference sequence). The CDR3 spans 20 residues. Trimming cost V 3 bases and J 0 bases, with 27 bases left between them. As DNA, the CDR3 is TGTGCCTGGAGGGCCTATATTCTGGGGTCGAGCACGAGCTCTGGAAACACCATATATTTT. This sequence encodes CAWRAYILGSSTSSGNTIYF.

The genes are TRBV10-2 and TRBJ1-5; the D gene is possibly TRBD1 (6 bases). The germline V and J ends were trimmed by 4 bases and 1 base, with 11 bases remaining between them. The germline V gene has CDR1 WSHSY and CDR2 SAAADI. This CDR3 has 15 residues. CDR3 amino acids: CASSGGTLSNQPQHF. DNA of the CDR3: TGCGCCAGCAGTGGGGGGACACTGAGCAATCAGCCCCAGCATTTT.